The source of this T cell receptor beta chain is a study of cytomegalovirus exposure and HLA in healthy donors. For the study at large: From donors who were HLA-typed, an early data release held approximately 80 million unique TCRs. Of some 360 genotyped donors, approximately 84% clustered with self-reported Caucasian donors. Regarding the study as a whole: The authors judged a highly shared variant cluster likely a sequencing artifact. Several of the most significant clusters appeared, in a later analysis, to be linked to common viral pathogens.

Note on this clone: Its antigen remains unknown.

Germline CDR1 SGHRS, CDR2 YFSETQ. V lost 0 bases, J lost 7 bases, and 13 bases lay in between. The CDR3 sequence is 14 residues long. Primers included in the PCR were 60 Vbeta and 13 Jbeta primers. Sequencing was performed with immunoSEQ multiplex PCR; in TCRdb, only in-frame clones are kept and a portion is missing. The data show 150,000 or so clones, with around 78% seen just once and roughly 7% held by the top ten. Sequencing was done on a sample of PBMCs. The TCR was taken from a middle-aged woman in good health and CMV-seropositive. The chain combines TRBV5-1 with TRBJ1-1; D not certain. The CDR3 protein is CASSLGGNMGEAFF. In DNA, the CDR3 is TGCGCCAGCAGCTTGGGCGGGAATATGGGTGAAGCTTTCTTT.